Following are 17 T cell receptor beta chains from one sample sequenced in a study of response to subunit inactivated influenza vaccine. TCRdb reprocessed the RT-PCR reads via MiXCR and lists one record per CDR3 protein. The sample records about 520,000 distinct CDR3 sequences, roughly 9.8% being singletons. Sample: PBMCs from blood, taken 45 days after vaccination. All receptors derive from a man between 50 and 59 years old who received an inactivated influenza vaccine.

A few counts support this clonotype. The CDR3 reads CATSGWGDIHSTQYF. The CDR3, as DNA: TGTGCCACCAGTGGCTGGGGCGACATTCACAGTACGCAGTATTTT. The chain uses TRBV24-1 and TRBJ2-3, with D possibly matching TRBD1 (5 bases). The V end lost 5 bases, the J end lost 8 bases, and 19 bases lay between the germline ends. Germline CDR1 is KGHDR and CDR2 is SFDVKD. The CDR3 contains 15 residues.

This clonotype was observed many times. The chain employs TRBV5-1 and TRBJ2-7; tentative D call: TRBD1 (6 bases). This CDR3 contains 14 residues. The V gene's germline CDR1 is SGHRS and CDR2 YFSETQ. V lost 4 bases and J lost 2, with 13 bases in between. This chain's CDR3 is CASSPDGQTYEQYF. The CDR3 bases are TGCGCCAGCAGCCCGGATGGACAGACCTACGAGCAGTACTTC. The whole variable domain, filled in from reference TRBV5-1 and TRBJ2-7, reads KAGVTQTPRYLIKTRGQQVTLSCSPISGHRSVSWYQQTPGQGLQFLFEYFSETQRNKGNFPGRFSGRQFSNSRSEMNVSTLELGDSALYLCASSPDGQTYEQYFGPGTRLTVT.

This clonotype was seen ten or more times. The chain links TRBV25-1 to TRBJ1-3; D uncertain. Trimming cost V 2 bases and J 0 bases, with 11 bases left between them. Germline values: CDR1 MGHDK, CDR2 SYGVNS. The CDR3 totals 16 residues. CDR3 residues: CASSEPDGFSGNTIYF. The CDR3 region has the DNA TGTGCCAGCAGTGAACCCGACGGATTCTCTGGAAACACCATATATTTT.

This clonotype was seen only a few times. V usage is TRBV7-9 and J usage is TRBJ2-1, with D hard to call. V shed 6 bases and J shed 9 bases, with 6 bases lying between them. The CDR3 has 10 amino acids. Germline CDR1 is SEHNR and CDR2 is FQNEAQ (reference sequence). CDR3 in DNA: TGTGCCAGCAGTTCTACTGAGCAGTTCTTC. Translated, it gives CASSSTEQFF.

This clonotype showed up just a few times. V and J are TRBV28 and TRBJ2-7; D might be TRBD1 (5 bases). V was clipped by 6 bases and J by 0 bases, with 18 bases between them. The CDR3 runs 16 residues. The V gene's germline CDR1 is MDHEN and CDR2 SYDVKM. CDR3 protein: CASSLGAATVSYEQYF. The CDR3 nucleotides are TGTGCCAGCAGCCTAGGGGCAGCTACCGTCTCCTACGAGCAGTACTTC. The full variable domain, its missing parts supplied by reference TRBV28 and TRBJ2-7, is DVKVTQSSRYLVKRTGEKVFLECVQDMDHENMFWYRQDPGLGLRLIYFSYDVKMKEKGDIPEGYSVSREKKERFSLILESASTNQTSMYLCASSLGAATVSYEQYFGPGTRLTVT.

In this sample, this clonotype turned up many times. The chain links TRBV4-3 to TRBJ2-2; TRBD2 agrees at 8 bases. The length of the CDR3 is 15 residues. J lost 5 bases, V lost 3 bases, and 5 bases had no gene match. Germline V lookup: CDR1 LGHNA, CDR2 YSLEER. The CDR3 coding sequence is TGCGCCAGCAGCCAGTTAGCGGGGCGAACCGGGGAGCTGTTTTTT. Its translation: CASSQLAGRTGELFF.

The chain couples TRBV10-3 to TRBJ1-1, with TRBD1 matching 8 bases. This CDR3 is 15 amino acids long. CDR1 and CDR2 (germline): ENHRY, SYGVKD. The V and J ends lost 4 bases and 4 bases, in that order; junction bases with no gene match: 8. The CDR3 DNA follows: TGTGCCATCAGTGCCCTCTCCGACAGGGGCACTGAAGCTTTCTTT. It encodes CAISALSDRGTEAFF.

J is TRBJ2-5 and V is TRBV20-1; 7 bases fit TRBD2. The CDR3 sequence is 16 residues long. Germline-derived CDR1 and CDR2 are DFQATT and SNEGSKA (reference sequence). J gave up 5 bases and V 1 base, and 13 bases lay outside the gene matches. The CDR3 DNA reads TGCAGTGCTAGAGCGGCCTGGAGCGGGAAATCGGAGACCCAGTACTTC. It specifies CSARAAWSGKSETQYF.

This clonotype was recorded many times. This chain uses TRBV12-3 or TRBV12-4 with TRBJ2-5, with a weak D call TRBD1 (6 bases). Deletions cut 2 bases from V and 9 bases from J, with 13 bases between. The CDR3 consists of 13 residues. The CDR3 sequence: CASSLTGPGAQYF. The CDR3 DNA reads as TGTGCCAGCAGTTTAACGGGGCCAGGGGCCCAGTACTTC.

In its sample, this clonotype was seen a few times. CDR3 nucleotide sequence: TGTGCCAGCAGCTCCCGATCCCGGGGAATTGCAGATACGCAGTATTTT. Protein sequence: CASSSRSRGIADTQYF. The V gene is TRBV11-2, the J gene TRBJ2-3; D possibly corresponds to TRBD2 (5 bases). There are 16 residues in the CDR3. Trimming shortened V by 4 bases and J by 4 bases, and 18 bases separated the two germline ends. Germline CDR1 reads SGHAT; CDR2 reads FQNNGV.

The V call is TRBV15, the J call TRBJ2-7; unclear D gene. This CDR3 has 13 amino acids. Germline CDR1 is LNHNV and CDR2 is YYDKDF (reference sequence). V was trimmed by 2 bases and J by 3 bases, leaving 8 bases between them. The CDR3 sequence: CATSRSDGYEQYF. For the CDR3, the DNA is TGTGCCACCAGCAGATCGGACGGCTACGAGCAGTACTTC.

With respect to this clonotype: This may be a read error: a much more frequent sequence differs by one nucleotide. The chain is built from TRBV12-3 or TRBV12-4 and TRBJ2-1; D remains ambiguous. The CDR3 consists of 12 residues. This chain's CDR3 is CSSTSVYNEQFF. The CDR3 nucleotides are TGTTCCAGCACCTCGGTTTACAATGAGCAGTTCTTC.

The rearrangement links TRBV20-1 to TRBJ1-5; D not certain. The germline V and J ends were trimmed by 1 base and 7 bases, with 8 bases remaining between them. The CDR3 has 12 residues. From germline, CDR1 is DFQATT and CDR2 SNEGSKA (reference sequence). The DNA of the CDR3 is TGCAGTGCTAGAGCTATGACCCAGCCCCAGCATTTT. Protein sequence: CSARAMTQPQHF.

This clonotype was recorded only once. V gene TRBV4-3 combines with J gene TRBJ2-5; D gene ambiguous. V shed 1 base and J shed 2 bases, with 11 bases lying between them. The CDR3 sequence is 15 residues long. Per germline, CDR1 LGHNA and CDR2 YSLEER. Here the CDR3 reads CASSQAWASQETQYF. Here the CDR3 DNA reads TGCGCCAGCAGCCAAGCCTGGGCATCACAAGAGACCCAGTACTTC.

Ten or more counts support this clonotype. The rearrangement uses TRBV7-8 and TRBJ2-7, with D hard to call. Deletions cut 7 bases from V and 9 bases from J, with 13 bases between. Germline V gives CDR1 SGHVS, CDR2 FQNEAQ. The length of the CDR3 is 11 residues. CDR3 in DNA: TGTGCCAGCACCTCATCTGGGATGCAGTACTTC. Translation gives CASTSSGMQYF.

The table lists this clonotype with many counts. The chain links TRBV29-1 to TRBJ2-7; possibly TRBD1 for D (6 bases). In germline, CDR1 is SQVTM, CDR2 ANQGSEA. This CDR3 comprises 13 residues. The ends were cut back, 6 bases at V and 2 bases at J, with 14 bases in the middle. CDR3 residues: CSVAKTGTYEQYF. In DNA form, the CDR3 reads TGCAGCGTAGCGAAGACAGGAACCTACGAGCAGTACTTC.

The table lists this clonotype with many counts. The V call is TRBV12-3 or TRBV12-4, the J call TRBJ1-6; no clear D. The V end lost 5 bases, the J end lost 10 bases, and 12 bases lay between the germline ends. The CDR3 spans 13 residues. The CDR3, as DNA: TGTGCCAGCAGTCCACCTGGTTGGTCACCCCTCCACTTT. Its protein product is CASSPPGWSPLHF.